The 3 T cell receptor beta chains below were found in one sample sequenced in a study of cytomegalovirus exposure and HLA in healthy donors. Researchers ran the PCR with 60 Vbeta and 13 Jbeta primers. Sequencing was performed with immunoSEQ multiplex PCR; in TCRdb, only in-frame clones are kept and a portion is missing. The sample lists 150,000 to 180,000 clones, about 80% occurring once. Sequencing was done on a sample of PBMCs. These receptors were taken from a woman aged 40 to 50 in good health and CMV-seronegative.

Remarks on this clone: One junction end does not reproduce the germline sequence, and a read error may be involved. The rearrangement joins TRBV30 to TRBJ2-5; 10 nucleotides agree with TRBD1. The CDR3 is 14 residues long. Germline V gene sequence: CDR1 GTSNPN, CDR2 SVGIG (reference sequence). CDR3 coding DNA: TGTGCCTGGAGTGTGGGACAGGGGCAAGGGACCCAGTACTTC. It yields the protein CAWSVGQGQGTQYF.

V gene TRBV5-1 combines with J gene TRBJ2-7; TRBD1 matches 8 bases. CDR1 and CDR2 (germline): SGHRS, YFSETQ. The CDR3 contains 15 residues. Trimming removed 4 bases from V and 4 bases from J; junction bases left unmatched: 10. CDR3 bases: TGCGCCAGCAGCCGCACCCGAGGACAGGGATACGAGCAGTACTTC. This sequence encodes CASSRTRGQGYEQYF.

The chain joins TRBV6-5 to TRBJ1-4; tentative D call: TRBD1 (5 bases). This CDR3 spans 14 amino acids. V lost 2 bases, J lost 7 bases, and 11 bases lay in between. Germline CDR1 reads MNHEY; CDR2 reads SVGAGI. CDR3 amino acids: CASSYHRSGEKLFF. Here the CDR3 DNA reads TGTGCCAGCAGTTACCACAGGTCGGGTGAAAAACTGTTTTTT.